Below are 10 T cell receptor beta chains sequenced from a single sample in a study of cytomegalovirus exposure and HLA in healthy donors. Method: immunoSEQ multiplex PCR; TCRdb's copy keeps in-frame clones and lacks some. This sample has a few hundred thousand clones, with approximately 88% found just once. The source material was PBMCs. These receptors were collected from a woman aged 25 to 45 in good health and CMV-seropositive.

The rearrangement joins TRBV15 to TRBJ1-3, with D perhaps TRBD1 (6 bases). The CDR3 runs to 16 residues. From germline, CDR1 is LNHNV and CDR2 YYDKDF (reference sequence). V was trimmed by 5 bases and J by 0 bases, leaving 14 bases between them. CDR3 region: CATSQGQTSSGNTIYF. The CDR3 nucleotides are TGTGCCACCAGCCAGGGGCAGACGTCCTCTGGAAACACCATATATTTT. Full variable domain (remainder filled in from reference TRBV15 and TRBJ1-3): DAMVIQNPRYQVTQFGKPVTLSCSQTLNHNVMYWYQQKSSQAPKLLFHYYDKDFNNEADTPDNFQSRRPNTSFCFLDIRSPGLGDTAMYLCATSQGQTSSGNTIYFGEGSWLTVV.

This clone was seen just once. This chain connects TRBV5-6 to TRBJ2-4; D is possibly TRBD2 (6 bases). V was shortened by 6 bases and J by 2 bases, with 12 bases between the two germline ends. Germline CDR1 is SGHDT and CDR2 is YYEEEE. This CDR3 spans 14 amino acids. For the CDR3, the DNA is TGTGCCAGCACTCGGGAGACTACCAAAAACATTCAGTACTTC. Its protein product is CASTRETTKNIQYF.

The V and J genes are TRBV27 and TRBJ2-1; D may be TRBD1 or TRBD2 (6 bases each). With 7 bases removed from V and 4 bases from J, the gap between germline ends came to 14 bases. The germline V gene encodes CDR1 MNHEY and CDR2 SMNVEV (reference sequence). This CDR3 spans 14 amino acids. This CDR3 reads CASNTRGPYNEQFF. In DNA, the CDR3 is TGTGCCAGCAACACTCGGGGGCCTTACAATGAGCAGTTCTTC.

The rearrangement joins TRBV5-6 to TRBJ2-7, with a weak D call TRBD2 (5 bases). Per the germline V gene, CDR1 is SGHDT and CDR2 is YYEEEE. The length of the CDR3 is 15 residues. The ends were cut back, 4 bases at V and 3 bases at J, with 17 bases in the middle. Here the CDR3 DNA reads TGTGCCAGCAGCCTTCTAGCATCTTTTCACTACGAGCAGTACTTC. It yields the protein CASSLLASFHYEQYF.

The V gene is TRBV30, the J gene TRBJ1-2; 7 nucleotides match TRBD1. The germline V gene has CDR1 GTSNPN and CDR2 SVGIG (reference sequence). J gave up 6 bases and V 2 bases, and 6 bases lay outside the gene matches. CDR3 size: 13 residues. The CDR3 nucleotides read TGTGCCTGGAGTACAGGGGCAGGGCATGGCTACACCTTC. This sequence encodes CAWSTGAGHGYTF.

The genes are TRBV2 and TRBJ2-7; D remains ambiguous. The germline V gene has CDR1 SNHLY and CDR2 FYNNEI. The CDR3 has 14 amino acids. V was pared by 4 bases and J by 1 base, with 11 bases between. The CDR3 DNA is TGTGCCAGCAGTGGGGGTCTTCGATCCTACGAGCAGTACTTC. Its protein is CASSGGLRSYEQYF.

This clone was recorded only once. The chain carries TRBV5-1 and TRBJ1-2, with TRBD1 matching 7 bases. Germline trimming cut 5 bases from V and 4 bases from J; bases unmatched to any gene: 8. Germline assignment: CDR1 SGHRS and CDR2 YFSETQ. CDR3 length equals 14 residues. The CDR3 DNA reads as TGCGCCAGCAGGAAACCGGGACAGACCTATGGCTACACCTTC. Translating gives CASRKPGQTYGYTF.

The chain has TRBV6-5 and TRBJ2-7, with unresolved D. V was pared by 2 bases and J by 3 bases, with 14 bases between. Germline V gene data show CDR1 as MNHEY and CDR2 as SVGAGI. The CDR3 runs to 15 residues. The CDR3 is CASSYTFPGNYEQYF. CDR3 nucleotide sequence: TGTGCCAGCAGTTACACATTTCCAGGCAACTACGAGCAGTACTTC.

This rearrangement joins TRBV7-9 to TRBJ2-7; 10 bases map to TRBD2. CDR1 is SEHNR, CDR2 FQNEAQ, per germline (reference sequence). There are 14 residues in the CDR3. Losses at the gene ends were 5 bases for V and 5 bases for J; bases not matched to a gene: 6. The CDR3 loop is CASSQTSGTNEQYF. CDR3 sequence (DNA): TGTGCCAGCAGCCAAACTAGCGGGACCAACGAGCAGTACTTC.

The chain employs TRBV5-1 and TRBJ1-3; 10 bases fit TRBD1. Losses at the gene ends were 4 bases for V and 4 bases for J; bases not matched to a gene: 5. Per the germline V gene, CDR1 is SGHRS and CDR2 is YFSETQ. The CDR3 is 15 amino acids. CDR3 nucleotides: TGCGCCAGCAGCCCGACAGGGGGCAGCGGAAACACCATATATTTT. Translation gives CASSPTGGSGNTIYF.